This is a list of T cell receptor beta chains from one sample in a study of blood T cell repertoires in COVID-19. TCRdb's copy holds only in-frame clones and misses some; the assay was immunoSEQ multiplex PCR. The data contain 350,000 or so clones, around 89% of them singletons. Sequencing was performed on peripheral blood. The source of these receptors is a man aged 18-30 years with active or convalescent COVID-19. CDR3s include the opening cysteine and the closing phenylalanine or tryptophan. The order of the fields is CDR3 DNA, CDR3 protein, V gene, J gene, clone size, D gene. A D gene is named only where the DNA matches it firmly. Size values are once, few and many counts, or a class for expanded clones, and some rows have none.

TGTGCCAGCTCACGATCCCGGGAAACTGGAAACACCATATATTTT	CASSRSRETGNTIYF	TRBV18	TRBJ1-3	once	-
TGTGCCAGCAACCACAGGGATAGCAATCAGCCCCAGCATTTT	CASNHRDSNQPQHF	TRBV7-8	TRBJ1-5	-	-
TGTGCCACCAGCCGCTCTCGCGAGCGTTACAATGAGCAGTTCTTC	CATSRSRERYNEQFF	TRBV15	TRBJ2-1	-	-
TGCGCCAGCAGTGAAGCCTCTGCTAGGACAGGAACAATCTTC	CASSEASARTGTIF	TRBV2	TRBJ2-4	-	TRBD1
TGTGCCAGCAGCCGCCGGGGGGGAGGCTACACCTTC	CASSRRGGGYTF	TRBV7-8	TRBJ1-2	-	-
TGTGCCAGCAGCTTAACACAGGGGGCTGCTGGAAACACCATATATTTT	CASSLTQGAAGNTIYF	TRBV7-6	TRBJ1-3	-	TRBD1
TGTGCCAGCAGCACCCGGGACAGGGGGGCCTACGAGCAGTACTTC	CASSTRDRGAYEQYF	TRBV9	TRBJ2-7	-	TRBD1
TGTGCCAGTAGTATCGTAGGAGGGTATGGCTACACCTTC	CASSIVGGYGYTF	TRBV19	TRBJ1-2	-	-
TGCGCCAGCAGCCTAACAGGGCAGAACACTGAAGCTTTCTTT	CASSLTGQNTEAFF	TRBV4-1	TRBJ1-1	-	-
TGTGCCAGCAGCTTAGATCCGCGGGGTGGGGAGACCCAGTACTTC	CASSLDPRGGETQYF	TRBV7-8	TRBJ2-5	-	-
TGTGCCAGCAGCAAAGAAGAGGGACAGGGGGGAGACCAGCCCCAGCATTTT	CASSKEEGQGGDQPQHF	TRBV21-1	TRBJ1-5	-	-
TGTGCCAGCAGCCCCCGGGACTCTAACACCGGGGAGCTGTTTTTT	CASSPRDSNTGELFF	TRBV7-2	TRBJ2-2	-	-
TGCGCCAGCAGCCAAGGACAGCGCACAGATACGCAGTATTTT	CASSQGQRTDTQYF	TRBV4-3	TRBJ2-3	-	-
TGTGCCTCCTCTGAGGGTCCGAGAAACACTGAAGCTTTCTTT	CASSEGPRNTEAFF	TRBV7-9	TRBJ1-1	few	-
TGCAGCGTTGAACCAACAGGGGCATATGGCTACACCTTC	CSVEPTGAYGYTF	TRBV29-1	TRBJ1-2	-	TRBD1
TGTGCCAGCAGCTTAATGGCAGTTCCGACCTACGAGCAGTACTTC	CASSLMAVPTYEQYF	TRBV7-2	TRBJ2-7	-	-
TGTGCCACCGAGGCTAGCGGGAGCCTACTAACTTACAATGAGCAGTTCTTC	CATEASGSLLTYNEQFF	TRBV24-1	TRBJ2-1	-	TRBD2
TGTGCCAGCAGCTCGACTAGCGGGACACTTTTCAATGAGCAGTTCTTC	CASSSTSGTLFNEQFF	TRBV7-2	TRBJ2-1	-	TRBD2
TGTGCCAGCAGAAATCAGGGGTGGACTGAAGCTTTCTTT	CASRNQGWTEAFF	TRBV27	TRBJ1-1	-	-
TGTGCCAGCTCACCACGACGGGAGAGTACTGGGGAGCTGTTTTTT	CASSPRRESTGELFF	TRBV18	TRBJ2-2	once	-
TGCGCCAGCAGCCAAGGATGGCGGGGGCGGGCGGGTGAGCAGTTCTTC	CASSQGWRGRAGEQFF	TRBV4-1	TRBJ2-1	-	-
TGTGCCAGCAGTTCTTGGGTCGGGGTGGGGTTCGCAGATACGCAGTATTTT	CASSSWVGVGFADTQYF	TRBV27	TRBJ2-3	-	-
TGTGCCAGCAGTTTTGGCAGGGTCAACACTGAAGCTTTCTTT	CASSFGRVNTEAFF	TRBV28	TRBJ1-1	-	-
TGTGCCAGCTCACGAAGACAGGGAGAGGGTTCCTACAATGAGCAGTTCTTC	CASSRRQGEGSYNEQFF	TRBV18	TRBJ2-1	once	TRBD1